Each of the 9 T cell receptor beta chains below was sequenced from the same sample in a study of T cell repertoires in cytomegalovirus infection (dated by TCRdb to between 2019 and 2020). Sequenced using an Illumina HiSeq 1500. Using fastp trimming at Q25 and MiXCR clonotype assembly, TCRdb reanalyzed the public sequencing data and kept in-frame beta chains. Rows are unified per CDR3 protein, each entry keeping the most common DNA and genes. The table for this sample lists more than 150,000 distinct CDR3 sequences; 15% to 20% of them were counted only once. The ten largest clones represent 2.5% to 3% of the sample. The sequenced sample consisted of PBMCs. The receptors stem from a human donor in good health (CMV status not recorded). Some clones in this sample may be carry-over from other donors' samples.

DNA for the CDR3: TGTGCCAGCAGGAGGGTGGGACTGATGAACACCGGGGAGCTGTTTTTT. Its translation: CASRRVGLMNTGELFF. The rearrangement uses TRBV6-1 and TRBJ2-2, with D perhaps TRBD2 (6 bases). This CDR3 contains 16 residues. Trimming left V 6 bases short and J 1 base short, with 15 bases between. Looked up from germline, CDR1 is MNHNS and CDR2 is SASEGT.

The sample holds many counts of this clonotype. The chain has TRBV6-1 and TRBJ2-2; D might be TRBD2 (5 bases). From germline, CDR1 is MNHNS and CDR2 SASEGT. The CDR3 has 17 amino acids. Between the trimmed V and J ends, which lost 5 bases and 0 bases, there was a span of 16 bases. The CDR3 here is CASSPGNIPANTGELFF. CDR3 coding DNA: TGTGCCAGCAGTCCGGGAAACATACCCGCGAACACCGGGGAGCTGTTTTTT.

As DNA, the CDR3 is TGTGCCAGCAGGCCTAGCGGGACTCACAGTTACGAGCAGTACTTC. Translation: CASRPSGTHSYEQYF. The rearrangement uses TRBV28 and TRBJ2-7, with 9 bases that match TRBD2. The V gene end was trimmed by 6 bases and the J gene end by 4 bases; junction bases not matched to a gene: 10. The CDR3 consists of 15 residues. In germline, CDR1 is MDHEN, CDR2 SYDVKM.

In this sample, this clonotype turned up many times. V and J are TRBV7-2 and TRBJ1-2; 9 bases align to TRBD1. The CDR3 has 15 residues. CDR1 and CDR2 from the germline V gene are SGHTA and FQGNSA. V shed 5 bases and J 4 bases; nucleotides not matched to a gene: 8. The CDR3 region is CASSTRTGEGYGYTF. In nucleotides, the CDR3 is TGTGCCAGCAGCACTAGGACAGGGGAGGGCTATGGCTACACCTTC.

This clonotype has a count of ten or more. As DNA, the CDR3 is TGTGCCAGCAGCGTTCAACAGGGACCGAACACCGGGGAGCTGTTTTTT. It specifies CASSVQQGPNTGELFF. The chain has TRBV9 and TRBJ2-2; perhaps TRBD1 as D (6 bases). The CDR3 has 16 residues. Trimming stripped 2 bases from V and 0 bases from J, with 11 bases between. Germline-derived CDR1 and CDR2 are SGDLS and YYNGEE.

Only a few counts were recorded for this clonotype. V is TRBV20-1 and J is TRBJ1-3; a weak D match, TRBD1 (6 bases). With 3 bases removed from V and 8 bases from J, the gap between germline ends came to 14 bases. The CDR3 runs to 13 residues. Germline V gene data show CDR1 as DFQATT and CDR2 as SNEGSKA (reference sequence). CDR3 in DNA: TGCAGTGCTAGCTCCAGGGGCGGGCACACCATATATTTT. Protein product: CSASSRGGHTIYF.

The sample holds a few counts of this clonotype. The chain couples TRBV11-2 to TRBJ2-7; 8 positions match TRBD2. The germline V gene encodes CDR1 SGHAT and CDR2 FQNNGV. CDR3 length equals 15 residues. The J segment lost 7 bases and the V segment lost 4 bases, leaving 12 bases of the junction unmatched. CDR3 nucleotides: TGTGCCAGCAGCTCTTCTGCGGGGGGATCGGGGGAGCAGTACTTC. This gives the protein CASSSSAGGSGEQYF. Full variable domain (outside the CDR3, taken from reference TRBV11-2 and TRBJ2-7): EAGVAQSPRYKIIEKRQSVAFWCNPISGHATLYWYQQILGQGPKLLIQFQNNGVVDDSQLPKDRFSAERLKGVDSTLKIQPAKLEDSAVYLCASSSSAGGSGEQYFGPGTRLTVT.

The chain carries TRBV28 and TRBJ2-2; D gene uncertain. The length of the CDR3 is 13 residues. CDR1 is MDHEN and CDR2 is SYDVKM in the germline V gene. Trimming took off 1 base at V and 6 bases at J, with 6 bases between the two ends. The chain's CDR3 is CASSLLWPGELFF. CDR3 in DNA: TGTGCCAGCAGTTTATTATGGCCCGGGGAGCTGTTTTTT.

J is TRBJ2-5 and V is TRBV9; D may correspond to TRBD1 or TRBD2 (6 bases each). The CDR3 is made up of 15 amino acids. Trimming removed 0 bases from V and 5 bases from J, with 14 bases in between. Germline loops: CDR1 SGDLS, CDR2 YYNGEE. The CDR3 coding sequence is TGTGCCAGCAGCGTAGAAGGGGGGCTCCTGGAGACCCAGTACTTC. It specifies CASSVEGGLLETQYF.